One sample yielded the 4 T cell receptor beta chains listed below, sequenced in a study of blood T cell repertoires in COVID-19. Profiled with immunoSEQ multiplex PCR; TCRdb holds only in-frame clones, not every one. This table holds 250,000 to 350,000 clones, roughly 91% found once. The specimen was peripheral blood. All receptors come from a man younger than 40 with acute or convalescent COVID-19.

The chain has TRBV5-1 and TRBJ1-1; TRBD1 matches 9 bases. Germline V gives CDR1 SGHRS, CDR2 YFSETQ. The CDR3 has 13 residues. The V segment lost 4 bases and the J segment 5 bases; nucleotides outside the gene matches: 3. DNA of the CDR3: TGCGCCAGCAGCGCGGACAGGGGAACTGAAGCTTTCTTT. This translates into CASSADRGTEAFF.

In its sample, this clone was seen once. The rearrangement joins TRBV6-5 to TRBJ2-2, with 8 bases aligning to TRBD1. Losses at the gene ends were 5 bases for V and 6 bases for J; bases not matched to a gene: 8. From germline, CDR1 is MNHEY and CDR2 SVGAGI. CDR3 size: 15 residues. The CDR3 DNA follows: TGTGCCAGCAGTACGACCCAGGGGGCCCCCGGGGAGCTGTTTTTT. The encoded protein is CASSTTQGAPGELFF.

The gene calls are TRBV5-5 and TRBJ2-5; D is perhaps TRBD1 (6 bases). V was trimmed by 4 bases and J by 4 bases, leaving 14 bases between them. Germline CDR1 is SGHKS and CDR2 is YYEKEE (reference sequence). CDR3 size: 14 residues. This CDR3 is CASSRAGEIETQYF. The CDR3 DNA is TGTGCCAGCAGCCGCGCAGGGGAGATAGAGACCCAGTACTTC. Complete variable domain (other parts from reference TRBV5-5 and TRBJ2-5): DAGVTQSPTHLIKTRGQQVTLRCSPISGHKSVSWYQQVLGQGPQFIFQYYEKEERGRGNFPDRFSARQFPNYSSELNVNALLLGDSALYLCASSRAGEIETQYFGPGTRLLVL.

This chain links TRBV19 with TRBJ1-4; a possible D gene is TRBD1 (5 bases). From germline, CDR1 is LNHDA and CDR2 SQIVND (reference sequence). The CDR3 runs 15 residues. Trimming left V 3 bases short and J 4 bases short, with 12 bases between. The chain's CDR3 is CASSIPGLYNEKLFF. The CDR3 DNA sequence: TGTGCCAGTAGTATTCCGGGACTGTATAATGAAAAACTGTTTTTT. Full variable domain (remainder filled in from reference TRBV19 and TRBJ1-4): DGGITQSPKYLFRKEGQNVTLSCEQNLNHDAMYWYRQDPGQGLRLIYYSQIVNDFQKGDIAEGYSVSREKKESFPLTVTSAQKNPTAFYLCASSIPGLYNEKLFFGSGTQLSVL.